This T cell receptor beta chain was captured in a study of neurological immune-mediated disorders. Each TCR transcript was tagged with a 10-nucleotide random UMI during 5'RACE. TCRdb reprocessed the 5' RACE reads via MiXCR and lists one record per CDR3 protein. The data show under 80,000 distinct CDR3 sequences, with approximately 14% seen just once and roughly 7.3% held by the top ten. J gave up 6 bases and V 0 bases, and 9 bases lay outside the gene matches. CDR1 is DFQATT, CDR2 SNEGSKA, per germline (reference sequence). The CDR3 sequence is 16 residues long. This clonotype was seen repeatedly, ten times or more.

The sequence came from a woman aged 45-65 years in good health. V usage is TRBV20-1 and J usage is TRBJ2-5; TRBD2 matches 11 bases. Source material: PBMCs. The CDR3, as DNA: TGCAGTGCTAGAGAGCTAGCGGGAGGCCCACTGAAGACCCAGTACTTC. Encoded protein: CSARELAGGPLKTQYF.